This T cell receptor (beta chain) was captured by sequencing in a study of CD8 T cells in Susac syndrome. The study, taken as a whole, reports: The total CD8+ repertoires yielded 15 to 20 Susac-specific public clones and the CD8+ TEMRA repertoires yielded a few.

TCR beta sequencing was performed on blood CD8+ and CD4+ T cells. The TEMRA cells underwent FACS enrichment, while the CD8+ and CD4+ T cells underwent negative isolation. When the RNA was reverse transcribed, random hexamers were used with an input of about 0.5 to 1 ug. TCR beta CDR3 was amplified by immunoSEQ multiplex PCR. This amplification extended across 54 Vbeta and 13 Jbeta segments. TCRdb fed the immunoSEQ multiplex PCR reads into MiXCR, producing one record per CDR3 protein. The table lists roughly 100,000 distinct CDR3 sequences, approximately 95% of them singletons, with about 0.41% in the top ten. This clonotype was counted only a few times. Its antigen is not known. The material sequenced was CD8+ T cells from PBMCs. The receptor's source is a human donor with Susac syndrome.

CDR3 in DNA: TGTGCCAGCAGCGCTCCCCAGGGACTAGCGGGTGAGACCCAGTACTTC. Protein product: CASSAPQGLAGETQYF. The rearrangement joins TRBV9 to TRBJ2-5; TRBD2 matches at 12 bases. J lost 5 bases, V lost 3 bases, and 8 bases had no gene match. CDR3 length: 16 amino acids. Germline-derived CDR1 and CDR2 are SGDLS and YYNGEE.